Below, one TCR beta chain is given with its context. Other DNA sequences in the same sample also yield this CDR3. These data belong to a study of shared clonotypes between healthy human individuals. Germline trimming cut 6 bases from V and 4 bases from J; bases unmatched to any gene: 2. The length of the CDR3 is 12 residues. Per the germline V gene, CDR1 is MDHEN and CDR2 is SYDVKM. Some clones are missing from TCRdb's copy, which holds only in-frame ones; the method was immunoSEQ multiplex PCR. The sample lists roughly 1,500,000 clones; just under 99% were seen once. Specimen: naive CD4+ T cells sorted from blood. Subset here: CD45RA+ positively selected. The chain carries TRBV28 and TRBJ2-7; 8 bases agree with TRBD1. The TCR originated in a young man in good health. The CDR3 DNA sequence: TGTGCCAGCAGGACAGGGGTTTACGAGCAGTACTTC. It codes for CASRTGVYEQYF.